This T cell receptor beta chain was recorded in a study of blood T cells in healthy people across ages. Sample-barcoded 5' priming and a J-beta primer mix drove a second PCR of roughly 6 to 12 cycles. TCRdb reprocessed the 5' RACE reads via MiXCR and lists one record per CDR3 protein. Of over 450,000 distinct CDR3 sequences in the sample, under 30% were seen once. General observations from the study: Unsorted PBMCs prevented conclusive naive versus antigen-experienced comparison. It was found that TCR beta diversity correlated strongly with the percentage of naive T cells.

As regards this clonotype: Its cognate antigen is unknown.

This CDR3 spans 15 amino acids. In addition, the sample was reused for a study of T cells of mothers and their children. That work adds: Mothers gave over 9 million TCR beta CDR3 reads each, and children 2.5 million to 3 million each.

The clonotype was recovered from a boy younger than 18 in good health. Sequencing input: blood. The chain is built from TRBV21-1 and TRBJ2-5; the D call in the table, TRBD2, was not verified against the DNA. TRBV21-1 is reported as a pseudogene. CDR3 in amino acids: CASSKGLAGAETQYF. CDR3 bases: TGTGCCAGCAGCAAAGGTCTAGCGGGAGCAGAGACCCAGTACTTC.